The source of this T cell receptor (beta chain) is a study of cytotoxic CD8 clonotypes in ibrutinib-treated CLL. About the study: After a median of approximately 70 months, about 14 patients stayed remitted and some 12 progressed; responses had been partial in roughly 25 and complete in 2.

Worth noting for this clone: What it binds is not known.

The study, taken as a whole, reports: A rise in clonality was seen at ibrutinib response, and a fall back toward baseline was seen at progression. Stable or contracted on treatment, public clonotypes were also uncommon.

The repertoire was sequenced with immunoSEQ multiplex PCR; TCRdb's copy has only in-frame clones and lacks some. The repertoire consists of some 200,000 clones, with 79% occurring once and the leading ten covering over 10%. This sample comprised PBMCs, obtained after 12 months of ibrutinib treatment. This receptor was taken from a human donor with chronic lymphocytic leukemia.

The CDR3 nucleotides are TGTGCCAGCTCACCACCCCCCTCTAGCGGGAGCAGGTTTGAGCAGTTCTTC. Encoded protein: CASSPPPSSGSRFEQFF. The gene calls are TRBV18 and TRBJ2-1; 10 bases map to TRBD2. There are 17 residues in the CDR3. With V trimmed by 0 bases and J by 9 bases, 11 bases remained unmatched. The germline V gene has CDR1 KGHSH and CDR2 LQKENI.